The entry below gives a single TCR beta chain sequence along with its context. The target antigen is unknown. Libraries were prepared by immunoSEQ multiplex PCR; TCRdb keeps only in-frame clonotypes and omits some of them. Of about 170,000 clones in the sample, roughly 89% were seen once. The data are from a study of T cell responses to AZD1222 COVID-19 vaccine. General observations from the study: Clonal diversity may have been underestimated, and the donors were mostly white British, with more females than males. Spike-specific TCR breadth and depth both grew after two AZD1222 doses. Baseline seropositivity occurred in only a handful of AZD1222 recipients. No repertoire was sampled before or during the peak T cell response, only after it.

This TCR came from an adult in good health. Source: peripheral blood, taken on day 0 of AZD1222 vaccination.

As DNA, the CDR3 is TGTGCCAGCGCGCAAGGTCTTATAAACGTCCTGACTTTC. Amino acids: CASAQGLINVLTF. The rearrangement uses TRBV7-9 and TRBJ2-6; D gene uncertain. V was shortened by 8 bases and J by 10 bases, with 15 bases between the two germline ends. This CDR3 is 13 amino acids long. Germline loops: CDR1 SEHNR, CDR2 FQNEAQ (reference sequence).